The rows below give T cell receptor beta chains drawn from one sample of a study of T cells in Graves' hyperthyroidism and ophthalmopathy. TCRdb itself ran the multiplex PCR reads through MiXCR, one entry per CDR3 protein. This table holds 500,000 to 750,000 distinct CDR3 sequences, less than 20% found once. The material sequenced was blood. These receptors came from a woman aged 25 to 39 with Graves' hyperthyroidism. The CDR3 runs from the conserved cysteine through the conserved F or W. Fields, in order: V gene, J gene, CDR3 protein.

>TRBV12-3/TRBV12-4|TRBJ2-5
CASSFGRGETQYF
>TRBV24-1|TRBJ2-3
CATSDPHGTGTDTQYF
>TRBV30|TRBJ1-4
CAWRRRDEKLFF
>TRBV9|TRBJ2-2
CASSVGTLNTGELFF
>TRBV4-2|TRBJ1-3
CASSQVPGPGNTIYF
>TRBV20-1|TRBJ2-1
CSARDLAGFTYNEQFF
>TRBV18|TRBJ2-1
CASSPPSPREWGYNEQFF
>TRBV5-1|TRBJ2-5
CASRSPGRPAGRVGLETQYF
>TRBV20-1|TRBJ2-1
CSAPTGWGVQFF
>TRBV12-3/TRBV12-4|TRBJ1-5
CASNFWTGTYNQPQHF
>TRBV19|TRBJ1-1
CASSSRGGGRNTEAFF
>TRBV18|TRBJ2-7
CASSLRDGVYEQYF
>TRBV27|TRBJ2-2
CASSPSYEGVNTGELFF
>TRBV11-2|TRBJ2-5
CASSLGVLGTVLLQETQYF
>TRBV29-1|TRBJ2-7
CSVEEGDAGQYEQYF
>TRBV4-1|TRBJ2-2
CASSQGPADILTGDTGELFF